In its sample, the clone carrying this T cell receptor (beta chain) was seen once. This sample is part of a study of blood T cell repertoires in COVID-19. On the study more broadly: Both acute and convalescent COVID-19 samples were obtained from the United States, Italy and Spain. T cells, B-cell-depleted T cells, or PBMCs provided the cDNA or gDNA that served as material.

Germline-derived CDR1 and CDR2 are KGHSY and FQNENV. The J segment lost 8 bases and the V segment lost 4 bases, leaving 7 bases of the junction unmatched. This CDR3 is built from 13 residues. Profiling relied on immunoSEQ multiplex PCR, and the TCRdb table lists in-frame clones only, not all of them. The sample lists under 300,000 clones, about nine tenths occurring once. The origin of this receptor is a man aged 50-60 years with acute or convalescent COVID-19. Sequencing was done on a sample of peripheral blood. The chain combines TRBV16 with TRBJ1-2; 7 bases are a match to TRBD1. The CDR3 nucleotides are TGTGCCAGCAGCCCAGGGACAGCTGGAGGCTACACCTTC. Residues: CASSPGTAGGYTF.